This T cell receptor (beta chain) was observed in a study of OX40 agonist ivuxolimab in advanced cancers. Broader study findings: The CD4+ and CD8+ T cells in the blood had expanded clonally by week 6 at 0.1 to 3.0 mg/kg. Among expanded peripheral T cells, antigen specificity went undetermined. Normalized T-cell clonal expansion was also low in some nonresponders.

Some clones are missing from TCRdb's copy, which holds only in-frame ones; the method was immunoSEQ multiplex PCR. The sample lists under 95,000 clones; approximately 89% were seen once. Germline V gene sequence: CDR1 MRHNA, CDR2 SNTAGT. CDR3 size: 15 residues. V was shortened by 6 bases and J by 7 bases, with 21 bases between the two germline ends. Worth noting for this clone: What it binds is not known.

The genes are TRBV6-4 and TRBJ1-2; D gene uncertain. Here the sequenced sample was CD4+ or CD8+ T cells sorted from blood, taken in a trial of the OX40 agonist ivuxolimab. The TCR comes from an adult with an advanced solid tumor such as melanoma, head and neck, liver or kidney cancer. CDR3 DNA: TGTGCCAGCAGCCCACTTTTTGATACGTGGGGTGGCTACACCTTC. Its translation: CASSPLFDTWGGYTF.